The 29 T cell receptor beta chains in this list originate from one sample, sequenced in a study of low-dose radiotherapy and immunotherapy resistance in tumors. Primers used for first-strand cDNA, a TRAV- and TRBV-specific set, covered both alpha and beta chains. TCRs underwent roughly 19 PCR cycles of amplification with a constant-region primer and V-primer adapter. MiXCR, applied by TCRdb to the reads, yields one record per CDR3 protein. Of around 100,000 distinct CDR3 sequences in the sample, about 20% were seen once. Time point defined: after trial treatment. Treatment noted: LDRT plus nivolumab, ipilimumab, low-dose cyclophosphamide and aspirin (RACIN trial). The sample here was PBMCs, taken after low-dose radiotherapy plus immunotherapy. All receptors come from a female donor with ovarian cancer.

This clonotype appeared many times. The genes are TRBV6-6 and TRBJ2-5; 7 nucleotides match TRBD2. V was pared by 2 bases and J by 0 bases, with 3 bases of the junction left unmatched. This CDR3 has 15 amino acids. Germline assignment: CDR1 MNHNY and CDR2 SVGAGI (reference sequence). As DNA, the CDR3 is TGTGCCAGCAGTTACGACGGGAGGTACCAAGAGACCCAGTACTTC. Protein product: CASSYDGRYQETQYF.

V gene TRBV27 combines with J gene TRBJ2-7; no definite D call. Germline V gene sequence: CDR1 MNHEY, CDR2 SMNVEV (reference sequence). The CDR3 consists of 12 residues. With 5 bases removed from V and 0 bases from J, the gap between germline ends came to 5 bases. The CDR3 loop is CASSKNSYEQYF. CDR3 nucleotide sequence: TGTGCCAGCAGTAAAAACTCCTACGAGCAGTACTTC.

This clonotype has at least ten counts. The CDR3 nucleotides are TGTGCCAGCATCAGGACTAGCGGGAGCAGGCAGTACTTC. It codes for CASIRTSGSRQYF. The chain carries TRBV11-2 and TRBJ2-7; 13 nucleotides agree with TRBD2. Losses at the gene ends were 7 bases for V and 9 bases for J; bases not matched to a gene: 6. Germline CDR1 is SGHAT and CDR2 is FQNNGV. This CDR3 spans 13 amino acids.

The V gene is TRBV28, the J gene TRBJ1-4, with TRBD1 matching 9 bases. This CDR3 is built from 16 residues. The germline V gene has CDR1 MDHEN and CDR2 SYDVKM. The V and J ends lost 2 bases and 6 bases, in that order; junction bases with no gene match: 7. CDR3 protein: CASSLPGDRAYEKLFF. The CDR3 DNA reads as TGTGCCAGCAGTTTACCCGGGGACAGGGCGTATGAAAAACTGTTTTTT. Full variable domain (rest looked up from reference TRBV28 and TRBJ1-4): DVKVTQSSRYLVKRTGEKVFLECVQDMDHENMFWYRQDPGLGLRLIYFSYDVKMKEKGDIPEGYSVSREKKERFSLILESASTNQTSMYLCASSLPGDRAYEKLFFGSGTQLSVL.

The gene calls are TRBV7-2 and TRBJ2-2, with 10 nucleotides matching TRBD1. The germline CDR1 and CDR2 sequences are SGHTA and FQGNSA. Trimming at V came to 3 bases and at J to 2 bases, leaving 6 bases not matched to a gene. The CDR3 totals 17 residues. CDR3 nucleotide sequence: TGTGCCAGCAGCTTGAATAGGGACAGGGGTAACACCGGGGAGCTGTTTTTT. It codes for CASSLNRDRGNTGELFF.

This clonotype has at least ten counts. The rearrangement uses TRBV6-2 or TRBV6-3 and TRBJ2-3, with a weak D call TRBD2 (6 bases). V lost 4 bases, J lost 8 bases, and 19 bases lay in between. Germline V gene lookup returns CDR1 MNHEY and CDR2 SVGEGT. This CDR3 has 15 residues. In nucleotides, the CDR3 is TGTGCCAGCAGTTCCGTCCGGGACTCTCGACGTACGCAGTATTTT. Protein product: CASSSVRDSRRTQYF.

This clonotype has ten or more counts. The chain uses TRBV6-2 or TRBV6-3 and TRBJ1-3; D is uncertain. The CDR3 has 14 residues. CDR1 is MNHEY, CDR2 SVGEGT, per germline. The V end lost 9 bases, the J end lost 0 bases, and 12 bases lay between the germline ends. CDR3 protein: CASTLRSSGNTIYF. CDR3 sequence (DNA): TGTGCCAGTACGCTACGGAGCTCTGGAAACACCATATATTTT.

At least ten counts were recorded for this clonotype. This chain links TRBV28 with TRBJ2-4, with 14 bases that match TRBD2. Germline V lookup: CDR1 MDHEN, CDR2 SYDVKM. Trimming removed 6 bases from V and 8 bases from J; junction bases left unmatched: 18. This CDR3 is 19 amino acids long. CDR3 in amino acids: CASSLILVGTSGSLDIQYF. CDR3 in DNA: TGTGCCAGCAGCCTCATCCTAGTCGGGACTAGCGGGAGCCTGGACATTCAGTACTTC.

This clonotype was counted ten times or more. The V call is TRBV3-1, the J call TRBJ2-3, with TRBD2 as a possible D gene (5 bases). The germline V gene encodes CDR1 LGHDT and CDR2 YNNKEL (reference sequence). The CDR3 consists of 15 residues. V shed 1 base and J shed 4 bases, with 12 bases lying between them. The CDR3 DNA reads as TGTGCCAGCAGCCAAGCGCGGGTGGGTCCAGATACGCAGTATTTT. Amino acids: CASSQARVGPDTQYF.

In its sample, this clonotype was seen many times. V is TRBV2 and J is TRBJ2-5; D is perhaps TRBD2 (6 bases). The CDR3 runs 16 residues. Trimming pared 2 bases from V and 5 bases from J, leaving 18 bases between. CDR1 SNHLY and CDR2 FYNNEI come from the germline V gene. In DNA form, the CDR3 reads TGTGCCAGCAGTGAATCGGTGGCGGGAAGAATGGAGACCCAGTACTTC. Translated, it gives CASSESVAGRMETQYF.

Notes on this clonotype: A far larger clone lies a single base away; this is likely a read error. This chain connects TRBV6-2 or TRBV6-3 to TRBJ2-1; D possibly uses TRBD1 or TRBD2 (6 bases each). Germline V gene data show CDR1 as MNHEY and CDR2 as SVGEGT. This CDR3 has 16 amino acids. The V and J ends lost 8 bases and 13 bases respectively, with 30 bases between them. The CDR3 DNA is TGTGCCAGCGACAAACCTGTGGGGGGCCCCCAATCGGGCCAGTTCTTC. Its translation is CASDKPVGGPQSGQFF.

This clonotype appeared many times. The CDR3 reads CASSFPGRSSYEQYF. The CDR3 bases are TGTGCCAGCAGTTTCCCCGGACGAAGCTCCTACGAGCAGTACTTC. The chain joins TRBV28 to TRBJ2-7; no definite D call. This CDR3 contains 15 residues. The ends were cut back, 3 bases at V and 0 bases at J, with 12 bases in the middle. Germline assignment: CDR1 MDHEN and CDR2 SYDVKM.

This clonotype was seen at least ten times. The chain links TRBV4-3 to TRBJ1-4, with unresolved D. The CDR3 loop spans 13 amino acids. Germline V CDR1 and CDR2: LGHNA, YSLEER. Trimming left V 1 base short and J 8 bases short, with 8 bases between. This chain's CDR3 is CASSQAVAEKLFF. CDR3 DNA sequence: TGCGCCAGCAGCCAAGCCGTTGCCGAAAAACTGTTTTTT.

The chain links TRBV7-9 to TRBJ2-7; D is ambiguous. V dropped 1 base and J dropped 1 base, with 20 bases sitting between them. Germline CDR1 reads SEHNR; CDR2 reads FQNEAQ (reference sequence). The CDR3 contains 18 residues. The CDR3 spells CASSLDTSTWESSYEQYF. The CDR3 DNA reads as TGTGCCAGCAGCTTAGACACGTCAACGTGGGAAAGTTCCTACGAGCAGTACTTC.

At least ten counts were recorded for this clonotype. This rearrangement joins TRBV7-2 to TRBJ2-7; no firm D call. This CDR3 spans 15 amino acids. V was clipped by 1 base and J by 2 bases, with 12 bases between them. Per germline, CDR1 SGHTA and CDR2 FQGNSA. CDR3 DNA sequence: TGTGCCAGCAGCTTAGAGGGTAACAGCCCCTACGAGCAGTACTTC. Its protein product is CASSLEGNSPYEQYF. Full variable domain (missing parts from reference TRBV7-2 and TRBJ2-7): GAGVSQSPSNKVTEKGKDVELRCDPISGHTALYWYRQSLGQGLEFLIYFQGNSAPDKSGLPSDRFSAERTGGSVSTLTIQRTQQEDSAVYLCASSLEGNSPYEQYFGPGTRLTVT.

This clonotype was recorded at least ten times. The genes are TRBV30 and TRBJ1-1; D uncertain. This CDR3 has 13 amino acids. Germline V CDR1 and CDR2: GTSNPN, SVGIG (reference sequence). Trimming removed 0 bases at V and 1 base at J, with 6 bases between. CDR3 DNA sequence: TGTGCCTGGAGTGTAGAGGGGAACACTGAAGCTTTCTTT. Residues: CAWSVEGNTEAFF.

This clonotype was counted at least ten times. V gene TRBV12-3 or TRBV12-4 combines with J gene TRBJ2-7, with a weak D call TRBD2 (5 bases). Trimming left V 5 bases short and J 1 base short, with 12 bases between. The CDR3 is 14 amino acids. The DNA for the CDR3 is TGTGCCAGCAGTCCCAACGACTATTCCTACGAGCAGTACTTC. Amino acid sequence: CASSPNDYSYEQYF.

In this sample, this clonotype turned up many times. The gene calls are TRBV9 and TRBJ1-4; possibly TRBD1 for D (6 bases). With 4 bases removed from V and 2 bases from J, the gap between germline ends came to 12 bases. The germline V gene has CDR1 SGDLS and CDR2 YYNGEE. CDR3 length: 15 residues. The CDR3 loop is CASSFRGSTNEKLFF. The CDR3 DNA reads as TGTGCCAGCAGCTTCAGGGGTTCTACTAATGAAAAACTGTTTTTT.

This clonotype was observed many times. The chain couples TRBV15 to TRBJ1-2, with D hard to call. This CDR3 comprises 15 residues. Germline V gene lookup returns CDR1 LNHNV and CDR2 YYDKDF (reference sequence). V gave up 3 bases and J gave up 4 bases, with 15 bases separating them. CDR3 coding DNA: TGTGCCACCAGCAGGGTCACTTTCGACGTCTATGGCTACACCTTC. Residues: CATSRVTFDVYGYTF.

This clonotype showed up many times. This chain uses TRBV20-1 with TRBJ2-4; no reliable D call. With 0 bases removed from V and 6 bases from J, the gap between germline ends came to 18 bases. Germline V gene sequence: CDR1 DFQATT, CDR2 SNEGSKA (reference sequence). The CDR3 covers 16 residues. This CDR3 is CSARDPRPPDRNIQYF. The CDR3, as DNA: TGCAGTGCTAGAGATCCTCGGCCGCCGGATAGAAACATTCAGTACTTC.

This clonotype was seen repeatedly, ten times or more. This chain uses TRBV30 with TRBJ1-1; D may be TRBD1 (6 bases). In germline, CDR1 is GTSNPN, CDR2 SVGIG (reference sequence). The CDR3 sequence is 14 residues long. V was pared by 2 bases and J by 0 bases, with 10 bases between. As DNA, the CDR3 is TGTGCCTGGAGTCTACAGGGAGTGAACACTGAAGCTTTCTTT. Protein: CAWSLQGVNTEAFF.

This clonotype was counted many times. This chain uses TRBV9 with TRBJ1-2, with 7 bases lining up with TRBD1. The CDR3 loop spans 13 amino acids. With V trimmed by 2 bases and J by 4 bases, 2 bases remained unmatched. The germline V gene encodes CDR1 SGDLS and CDR2 YYNGEE. The CDR3 bases are TGTGCCAGCAGCGTCAGACAGGGCTATGGCTACACCTTC. Translating gives CASSVRQGYGYTF.

The rearrangement joins TRBV10-3 to TRBJ2-7; 12 nucleotides agree with TRBD1. The CDR3 runs to 17 residues. Germline V gene data show CDR1 as ENHRY and CDR2 as SYGVKD. V gave up 7 bases and J gave up 7 bases; unmatched junction bases: 17. The CDR3 DNA sequence: TGTGCCATCACCCGGACCCGGGACAGGGGGCTATCAGGAGAGCAGTACTTC. It encodes CAITRTRDRGLSGEQYF.

This clonotype came up many times. J is TRBJ2-3 and V is TRBV11-2; no definite D call. The V end lost 7 bases, the J end lost 1 base, and 15 bases lay between the germline ends. Germline V CDR1 and CDR2: SGHAT, FQNNGV. CDR3 length: 15 amino acids. This CDR3 reads CASTFEVARTDTQYF. CDR3 in DNA: TGTGCCAGCACCTTCGAAGTGGCCCGCACAGATACGCAGTATTTT. The full variable domain, rest sourced from reference TRBV11-2 and TRBJ2-3, is EAGVAQSPRYKIIEKRQSVAFWCNPISGHATLYWYQQILGQGPKLLIQFQNNGVVDDSQLPKDRFSAERLKGVDSTLKIQPAKLEDSAVYLCASTFEVARTDTQYFGPGTRLTVL.

V is TRBV28 and J is TRBJ2-1, with TRBD1 matching 9 bases. V trimming: 5 bases; J trimming: 8 bases; junction bases outside the gene matches: 10. CDR3 length: 15 residues. The germline V gene has CDR1 MDHEN and CDR2 SYDVKM. The chain's CDR3 is CASSRPGTGRDEQFF. In nucleotides, the CDR3 is TGTGCCAGCAGTCGTCCCGGGACAGGGCGGGATGAGCAGTTCTTC.

This clonotype was found many times. The chain is built from TRBV7-8 and TRBJ2-7; tentative D call: TRBD2 (5 bases). This CDR3 contains 13 residues. From germline, CDR1 is SGHVS and CDR2 FQNEAQ. Trimming removed 4 bases from V and 7 bases from J, with 14 bases in between. DNA for the CDR3: TGTGCCAGCAGCTCCGTGAGTCCGGGGGAGCAGTACTTC. It is translated as CASSSVSPGEQYF.

This clonotype was detected ten times or more. The chain uses TRBV6-2 or TRBV6-3 and TRBJ1-1; a possible D gene is TRBD1 (5 bases). CDR3 length equals 13 residues. Germline V lookup: CDR1 MNHEY, CDR2 SVGEGT. Deletions cut 2 bases from V and 1 base from J, with 5 bases between. The CDR3 region has the DNA TGTGCCAGCAGTTACAGGGGGAACACTGAAGCTTTCTTT. Protein sequence: CASSYRGNTEAFF.

This clonotype showed up many times. Germline and junction disagree at one end, which may indicate a read error. V usage is TRBV27 and J usage is TRBJ2-1; D call uncertain. The CDR3 totals 11 residues. Germline assignment: CDR1 MNHEY and CDR2 SMNVEV (reference sequence). The CDR3, as DNA: TGCGCCAGCAGCCAAGGTTATGAGCAGTTCTTC. Its protein is CASSQGYEQFF.

This clonotype was counted at least ten times. V usage is TRBV6-2 or TRBV6-3 and J usage is TRBJ2-1, with TRBD2 identical over 8 bases. Germline V gene data show CDR1 as MNHEY and CDR2 as SVGEGT. This CDR3 spans 14 amino acids. Trimming at V came to 5 bases and at J to 7 bases, leaving 7 bases not matched to a gene. The DNA for the CDR3 is TGTGCCAGCAGTGAAGCGGGGGTAGGTAATGAGCAGTTCTTC. Its protein is CASSEAGVGNEQFF.